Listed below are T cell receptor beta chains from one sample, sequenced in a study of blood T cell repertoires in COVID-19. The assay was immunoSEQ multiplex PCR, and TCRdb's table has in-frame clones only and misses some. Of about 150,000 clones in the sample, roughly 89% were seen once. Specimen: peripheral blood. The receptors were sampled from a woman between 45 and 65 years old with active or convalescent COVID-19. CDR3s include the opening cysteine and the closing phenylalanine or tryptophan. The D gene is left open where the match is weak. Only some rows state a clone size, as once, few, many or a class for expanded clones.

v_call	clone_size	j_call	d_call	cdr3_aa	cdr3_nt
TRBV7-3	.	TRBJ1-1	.	CASSPGGTEAFF	TGTGCCAGCAGCCCGGGGGGCACTGAAGCTTTCTTT
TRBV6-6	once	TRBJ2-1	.	CASSSGYYNEQFF	TGTGCCAGCAGCTCCGGGTACTACAATGAGCAGTTCTTC
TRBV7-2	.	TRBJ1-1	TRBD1	CASSTWTGDIEAFF	TGTGCCAGCAGCACCTGGACAGGGGATATTGAAGCTTTCTTT
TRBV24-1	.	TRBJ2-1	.	CATSDSSYNEQFF	TGTGCCACCAGTGACAGCTCCTACAATGAGCAGTTCTTC
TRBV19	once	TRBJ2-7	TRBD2	CASRDSGGQNEQYF	TGTGCCAGTCGAGACAGCGGGGGGCAGAACGAGCAGTACTTC
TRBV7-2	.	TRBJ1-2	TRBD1	CASSLDRAFYGYTF	TGTGCCAGCAGCTTGGACAGGGCCTTCTATGGCTACACCTTC
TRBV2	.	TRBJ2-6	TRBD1	CASKGRGLWATSGANVLTF	TGTGCCAGCAAGGGCAGGGGGCTCTGGGCTACCTCTGGGGCCAACGTCCTGACTTTC
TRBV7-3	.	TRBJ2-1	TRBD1	CASSPGDSSYNEQFF	TGTGCCAGCAGCCCCGGGGACAGCTCCTACAATGAGCAGTTCTTC
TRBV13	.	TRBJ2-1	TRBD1	CASSAVPGQGDEQFF	TGTGCCAGCAGCGCTGTCCCGGGACAGGGGGATGAGCAGTTCTTC
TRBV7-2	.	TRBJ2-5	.	CASSLEANQETQYF	TGTGCCAGCAGCTTAGAAGCCAACCAAGAGACCCAGTACTTC
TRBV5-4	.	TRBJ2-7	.	CASSLGLGYEQYF	TGTGCCAGCAGCTTGGGACTAGGATACGAGCAGTACTTC
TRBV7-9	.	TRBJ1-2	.	CASSSAETDYYGYTF	TGTGCCAGCAGCTCCGCTGAGACGGACTACTATGGCTACACCTTC
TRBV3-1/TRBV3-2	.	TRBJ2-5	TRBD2	CASSPSGGMKTQYF	TGTGCCAGCAGTCCTAGCGGGGGGATGAAGACCCAGTACTTC
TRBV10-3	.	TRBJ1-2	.	CAISEHPAGALGGYTF	TGTGCCATCAGTGAGCACCCCGCAGGGGCCTTGGGAGGCTACACCTTC
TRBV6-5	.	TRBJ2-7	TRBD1	CASSETGVGEQYF	TGTGCCAGCTCCGAGACAGGGGTAGGCGAGCAGTACTTC
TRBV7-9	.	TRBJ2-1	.	CASSLPRTGVNEQFF	TGTGCCAGCAGCTTACCCCGAACCGGGGTCAATGAGCAGTTCTTC
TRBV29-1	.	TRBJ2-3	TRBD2	CSVPRPGLAGGRTDTQYF	TGCAGCGTCCCCCGCCCGGGACTAGCGGGGGGTCGCACAGATACGCAGTATTTT
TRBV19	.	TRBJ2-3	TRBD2	CASSPGSGGTTDTQYF	TGTGCCAGTAGTCCCGGGAGCGGGGGAACCACAGATACGCAGTATTTT
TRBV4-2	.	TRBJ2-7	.	CASSLNRASYEQYF	TGTGCCAGCAGCCTAAACAGGGCATCCTACGAGCAGTACTTC
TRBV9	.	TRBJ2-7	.	CASSVGGAAYEQYF	TGTGCCAGCAGCGTAGGCGGGGCCGCCTACGAGCAGTACTTC
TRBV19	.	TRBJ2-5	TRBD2	CASSIAGGKETQYF	TGTGCCAGTAGTATTGCGGGGGGGAAAGAGACCCAGTACTTC
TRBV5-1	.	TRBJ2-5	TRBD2	CASSAVAGGQETQYF	TGCGCCAGCAGCGCGGTAGCGGGGGGCCAAGAGACCCAGTACTTC
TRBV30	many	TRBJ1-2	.	CAWSEGVNYGYTF	TGTGCCTGGAGTGAAGGGGTTAACTATGGCTACACCTTC
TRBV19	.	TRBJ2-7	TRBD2	CASSMVAGKSSYEQYF	TGTGCCAGTAGTATGGTAGCGGGAAAGAGCTCCTACGAGCAGTACTTC
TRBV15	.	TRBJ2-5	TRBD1	CATSRDRQGQGGKETQYF	TGTGCCACCAGCAGAGATCGACAGGGACAGGGGGGAAAAGAGACCCAGTACTTC
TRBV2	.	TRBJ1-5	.	CASSQGPDQPQHF	TGTGCCAGCAGTCAGGGTCCGGATCAGCCCCAGCATTTT
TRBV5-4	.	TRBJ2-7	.	CASSPDRPSYEQYF	TGTGCCAGCAGCCCGGACAGACCCTCCTACGAGCAGTACTTC
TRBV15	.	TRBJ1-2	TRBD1	CATSRDMRTGNYGYTF	TGTGCCACCAGCAGAGATATGAGGACAGGGAACTATGGCTACACCTTC
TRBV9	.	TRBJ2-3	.	CASSVAADTQYF	TGTGCCAGCAGCGTAGCGGCAGATACGCAGTATTTT
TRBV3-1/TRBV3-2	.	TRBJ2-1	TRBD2	CASSPRGSGAYNEQFF	TGTGCCAGCAGCCCTCGCGGTAGCGGGGCATACAATGAGCAGTTCTTC
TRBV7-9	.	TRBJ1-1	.	CASSAQQMNTEAFF	TGTGCCAGCAGCGCCCAACAGATGAACACTGAAGCTTTCTTT
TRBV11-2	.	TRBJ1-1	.	CASSLEYSAGEAFF	TGTGCCAGCAGCTTAGAGTATTCGGCGGGAGAAGCTTTCTTT
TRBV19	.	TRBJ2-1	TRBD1	CASRGVRQGVGSYNEQFF	TGTGCCAGTAGGGGTGTTCGGCAGGGGGTTGGGTCCTACAATGAGCAGTTCTTC
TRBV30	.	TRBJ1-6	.	CAWSVASGTSPLHF	TGTGCCTGGAGTGTTGCGTCAGGGACATCACCCCTCCACTTT
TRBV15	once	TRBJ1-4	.	CATSREGAREKLFF	TGTGCCACCAGCAGAGAAGGGGCGAGAGAAAAACTGTTTTTT
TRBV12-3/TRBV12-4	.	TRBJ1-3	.	CASSSDSTSTIYF	TGTGCCAGCAGTTCGGACAGTACGAGCACCATATATTTT
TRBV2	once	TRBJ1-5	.	CASRLEGGHQPQHF	TGTGCCAGCAGGTTGGAGGGGGGGCACCAGCCCCAGCATTTT
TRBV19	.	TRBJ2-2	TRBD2	CASTRVASGSTGELFF	TGTGCCAGTACCAGAGTAGCTAGCGGCTCCACCGGGGAGCTGTTTTTT